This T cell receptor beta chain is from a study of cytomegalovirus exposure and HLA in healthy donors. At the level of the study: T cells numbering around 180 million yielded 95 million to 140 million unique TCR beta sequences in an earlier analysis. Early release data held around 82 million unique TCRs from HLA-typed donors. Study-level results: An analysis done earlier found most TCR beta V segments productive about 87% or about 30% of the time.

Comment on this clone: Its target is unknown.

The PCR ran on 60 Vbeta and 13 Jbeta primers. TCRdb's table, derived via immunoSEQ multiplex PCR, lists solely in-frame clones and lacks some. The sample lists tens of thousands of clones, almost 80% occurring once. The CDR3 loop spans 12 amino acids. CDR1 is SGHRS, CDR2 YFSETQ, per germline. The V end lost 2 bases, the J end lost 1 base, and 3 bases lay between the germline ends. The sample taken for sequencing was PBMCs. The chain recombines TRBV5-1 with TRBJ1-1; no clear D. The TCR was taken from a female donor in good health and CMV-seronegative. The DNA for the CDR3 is TGCGCCAGCAGCTTAGCGAACACTGAAGCTTTCTTT. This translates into CASSLANTEAFF.